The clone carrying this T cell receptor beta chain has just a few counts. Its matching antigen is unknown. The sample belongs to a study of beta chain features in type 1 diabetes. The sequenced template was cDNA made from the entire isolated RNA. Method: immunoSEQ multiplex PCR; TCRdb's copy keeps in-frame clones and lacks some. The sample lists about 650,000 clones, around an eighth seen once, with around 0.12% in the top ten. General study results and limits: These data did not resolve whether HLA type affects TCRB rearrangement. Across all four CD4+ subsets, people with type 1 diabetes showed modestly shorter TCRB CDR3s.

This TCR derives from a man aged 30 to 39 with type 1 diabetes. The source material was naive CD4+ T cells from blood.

For the CDR3, the DNA is TGTGCCAGCAGCCAAGATTGGCCTAGCGGGGTGGTGTACTTC. This encodes CASSQDWPSGVVYF. The chain has TRBV4-2 and TRBJ2-7; 9 bases map to TRBD2. This CDR3 has 14 residues. The V gene's germline CDR1 is LGHNA and CDR2 YNFKEQ. Trimming removed 0 bases from V and 12 bases from J; junction bases left unmatched: 9.